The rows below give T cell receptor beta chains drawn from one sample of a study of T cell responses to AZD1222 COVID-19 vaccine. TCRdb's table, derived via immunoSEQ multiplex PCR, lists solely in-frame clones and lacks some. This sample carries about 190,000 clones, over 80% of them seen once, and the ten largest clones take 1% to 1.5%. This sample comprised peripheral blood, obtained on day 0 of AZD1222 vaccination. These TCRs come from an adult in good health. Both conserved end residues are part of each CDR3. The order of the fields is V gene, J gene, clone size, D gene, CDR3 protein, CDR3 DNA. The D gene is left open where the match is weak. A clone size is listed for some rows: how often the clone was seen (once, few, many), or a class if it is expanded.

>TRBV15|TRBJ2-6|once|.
CATSRQFSGANVLTF
TGTGCCACCAGCAGACAGTTCTCTGGGGCCAACGTCCTGACTTTC
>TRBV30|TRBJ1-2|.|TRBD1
CAWTPQGAWGYTF
TGTGCCTGGACCCCACAGGGGGCTTGGGGCTACACCTTC
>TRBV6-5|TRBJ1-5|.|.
CASSYSFGTQPQHF
TGTGCCAGCAGTTACTCGTTTGGCACTCAGCCCCAGCATTTT
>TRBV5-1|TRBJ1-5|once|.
CASSLGQFSNQPQHF
TGCGCCAGCAGCTTGGGACAGTTTAGCAATCAGCCCCAGCATTTT
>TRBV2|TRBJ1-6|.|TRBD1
CASRILTGQGNSPLHF
TGTGCCAGCAGAATCCTGACCGGACAGGGGAATTCACCCCTCCACTTT
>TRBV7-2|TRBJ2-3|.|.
CASSTHQGSSTDTQYF
TGTGCCAGCAGCACCCACCAGGGGTCTAGCACAGATACGCAGTATTTT
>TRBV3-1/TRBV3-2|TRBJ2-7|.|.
CASSQGRLGLEQYF
TGTGCCAGCAGCCAAGGCAGGCTAGGACTCGAGCAGTACTTC
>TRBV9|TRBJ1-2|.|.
CASRGDGGKGYTF
TGTGCCAGCAGAGGGGACGGCGGGAAAGGCTACACCTTC
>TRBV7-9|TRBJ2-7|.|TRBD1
CASSLAGTGVREQYF
TGTGCCAGCAGCTTAGCGGGGACAGGGGTTAGGGAGCAGTACTTC
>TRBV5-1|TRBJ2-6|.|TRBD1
CASSAQGVPSGANVLTF
TGCGCCAGCTCAGCACAGGGGGTTCCCTCTGGGGCCAACGTCCTGACTTTC
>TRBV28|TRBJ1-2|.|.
CASSLNRRPNYGYTF
TGTGCCAGCAGTCTAAACAGGCGTCCAAACTATGGCTACACCTTC